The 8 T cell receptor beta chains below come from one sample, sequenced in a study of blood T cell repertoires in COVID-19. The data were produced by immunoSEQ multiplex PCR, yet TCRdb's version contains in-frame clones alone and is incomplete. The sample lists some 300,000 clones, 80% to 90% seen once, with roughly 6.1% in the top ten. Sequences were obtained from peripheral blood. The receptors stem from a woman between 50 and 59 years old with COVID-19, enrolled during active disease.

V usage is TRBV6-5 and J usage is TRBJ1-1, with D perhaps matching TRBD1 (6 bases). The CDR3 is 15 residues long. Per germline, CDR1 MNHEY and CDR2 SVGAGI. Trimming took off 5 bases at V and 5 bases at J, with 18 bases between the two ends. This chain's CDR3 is CASSRAGGASTEAFF. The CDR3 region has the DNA TGTGCCAGCAGTCGCGCTGGGGGGGCATCAACTGAAGCTTTCTTT.

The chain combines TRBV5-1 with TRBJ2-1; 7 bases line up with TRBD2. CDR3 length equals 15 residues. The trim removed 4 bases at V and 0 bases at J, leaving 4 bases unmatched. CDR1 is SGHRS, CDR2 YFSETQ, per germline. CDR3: CASSVSGPSYNEQFF. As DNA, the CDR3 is TGCGCCAGCAGCGTTAGCGGGCCCTCCTACAATGAGCAGTTCTTC.

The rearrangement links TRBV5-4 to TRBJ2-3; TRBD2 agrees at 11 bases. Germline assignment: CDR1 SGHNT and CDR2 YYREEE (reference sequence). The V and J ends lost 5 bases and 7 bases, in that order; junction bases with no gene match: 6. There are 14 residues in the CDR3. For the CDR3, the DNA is TGTGCCAGCAGGACTAGCGGGGCGATGAATACGCAGTATTTT. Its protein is CASRTSGAMNTQYF.

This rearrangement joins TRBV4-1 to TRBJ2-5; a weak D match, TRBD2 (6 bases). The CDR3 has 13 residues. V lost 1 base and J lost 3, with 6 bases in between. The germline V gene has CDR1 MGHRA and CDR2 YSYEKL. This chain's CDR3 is CASSQAGEETQYF. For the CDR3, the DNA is TGCGCCAGCAGCCAAGCGGGAGAAGAGACCCAGTACTTC.

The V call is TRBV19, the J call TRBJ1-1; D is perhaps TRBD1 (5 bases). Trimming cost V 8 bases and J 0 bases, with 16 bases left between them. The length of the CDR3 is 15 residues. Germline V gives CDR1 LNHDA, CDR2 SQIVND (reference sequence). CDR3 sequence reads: CASLIGGGLNTEAFF. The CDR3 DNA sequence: TGTGCCAGTTTAATCGGGGGGGGTTTGAACACTGAAGCTTTCTTT.

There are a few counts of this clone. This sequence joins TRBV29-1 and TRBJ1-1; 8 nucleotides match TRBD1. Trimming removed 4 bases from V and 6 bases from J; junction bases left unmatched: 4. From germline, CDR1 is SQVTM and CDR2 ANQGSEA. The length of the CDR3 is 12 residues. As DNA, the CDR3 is TGCAGCGTTGCAGGGGGCCATTCTGAAGCTTTCTTT. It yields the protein CSVAGGHSEAFF.

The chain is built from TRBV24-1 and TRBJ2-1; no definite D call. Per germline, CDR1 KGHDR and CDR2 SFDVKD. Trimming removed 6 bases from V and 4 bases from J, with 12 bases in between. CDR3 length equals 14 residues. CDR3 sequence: CATSSTNKYNEQFF. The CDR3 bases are TGTGCCACCAGTTCAACTAACAAATACAATGAGCAGTTCTTC.

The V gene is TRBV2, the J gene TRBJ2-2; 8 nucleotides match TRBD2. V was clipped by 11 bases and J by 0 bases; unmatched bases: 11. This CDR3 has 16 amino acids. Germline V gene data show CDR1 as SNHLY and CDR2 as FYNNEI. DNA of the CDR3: TGTGCCCTCTTTATAGCGGGGTTTGCGAACACCGGGGAGCTGTTTTTT. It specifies CALFIAGFANTGELFF.